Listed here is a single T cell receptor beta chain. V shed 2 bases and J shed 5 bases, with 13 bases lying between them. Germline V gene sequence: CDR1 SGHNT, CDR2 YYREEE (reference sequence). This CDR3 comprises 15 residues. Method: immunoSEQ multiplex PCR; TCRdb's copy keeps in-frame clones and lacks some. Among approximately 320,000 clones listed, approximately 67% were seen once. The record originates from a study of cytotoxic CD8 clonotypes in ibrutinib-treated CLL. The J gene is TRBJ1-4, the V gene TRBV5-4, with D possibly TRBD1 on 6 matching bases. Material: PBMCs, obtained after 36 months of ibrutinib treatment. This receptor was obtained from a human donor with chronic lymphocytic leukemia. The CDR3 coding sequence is TGTGCCAGCAGCTTAGGGGGACGACGGAATGAAAAACTGTTTTTT. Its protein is CASSLGGRRNEKLFF.